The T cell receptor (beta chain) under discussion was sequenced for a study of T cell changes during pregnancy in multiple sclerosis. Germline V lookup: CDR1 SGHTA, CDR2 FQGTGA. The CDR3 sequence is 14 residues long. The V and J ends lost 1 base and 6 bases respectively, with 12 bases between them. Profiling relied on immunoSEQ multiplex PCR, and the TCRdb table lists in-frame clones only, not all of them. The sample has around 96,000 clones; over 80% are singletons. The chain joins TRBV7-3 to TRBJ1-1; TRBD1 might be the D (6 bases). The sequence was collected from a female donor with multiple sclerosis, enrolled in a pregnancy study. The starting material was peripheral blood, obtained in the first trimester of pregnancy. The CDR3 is CASSLRGRIAEAFF. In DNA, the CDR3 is TGTGCCAGCAGCTTAAGGGGGCGGATCGCTGAAGCTTTCTTT. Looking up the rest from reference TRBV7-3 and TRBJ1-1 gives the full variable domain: GAGVSQTPSNKVTEKGKYVELRCDPISGHTALYWYRQSLGQGPEFLIYFQGTGAADDSGLPNDRFFAVRPEGSVSTLKIQRTERGDSAVYLCASSLRGRIAEAFFGQGTRLTVV.